This record covers a single TCR beta chain. These data belong to a study of blood T cell repertoires in COVID-19. The wider study: Acute and convalescent COVID-19 samples came from the United States, Italy and Spain. T cells, B-cell-depleted T cells, or PBMCs provided the cDNA or gDNA that served as material.

This CDR3 has 12 residues. Trimming took off 9 bases at V and 3 bases at J, with 10 bases between the two ends. Germline CDR1 and CDR2: KGHDR and SFDVKD. In the source study's methods: Researchers report that nucleated cell counts were estimated from reference gene primer amplification. Libraries were prepared by immunoSEQ multiplex PCR; TCRdb keeps only in-frame clonotypes and omits some of them. V, J and clone size are taken as reported in that table, and D and trimming were inferred from the DNA itself. The repertoire holds roughly 280,000 clones, with 86% as singletons. The chain joins TRBV24-1 to TRBJ1-2, with D perhaps matching TRBD1 (5 bases). Input material: peripheral blood. The source is a man aged 35-49 years with active or convalescent COVID-19. CDR3 in amino acids: CATSKGHYGYTF. As DNA, the CDR3 is TGTGCCACCTCTAAGGGGCACTATGGCTACACCTTC.